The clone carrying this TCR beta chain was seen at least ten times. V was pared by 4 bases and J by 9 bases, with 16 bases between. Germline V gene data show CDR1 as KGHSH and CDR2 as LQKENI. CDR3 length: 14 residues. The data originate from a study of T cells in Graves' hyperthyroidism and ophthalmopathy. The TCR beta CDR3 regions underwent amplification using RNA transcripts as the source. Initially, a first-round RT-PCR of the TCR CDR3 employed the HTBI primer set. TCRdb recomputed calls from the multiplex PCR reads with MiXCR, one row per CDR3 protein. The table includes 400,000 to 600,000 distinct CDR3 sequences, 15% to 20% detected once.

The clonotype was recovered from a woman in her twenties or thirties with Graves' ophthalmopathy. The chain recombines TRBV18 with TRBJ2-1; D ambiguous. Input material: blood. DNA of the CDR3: TGTGCCAGCTCACAAGACCCTAATACCCCTGAGCAGTTCTTC. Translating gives CASSQDPNTPEQFF.